A single TCR beta chain is shown here with its context. Its specificity is unknown. Here immunoSEQ multiplex PCR was the method, and the copy in TCRdb shows in-frame clones only, minus some. Of roughly 40,000 clones detected, approximately 93% appear once; the ten largest clones hold around 3%. Sample time point: week 5, during vaccination. Each dose delivered 300 ug of mutant IDH1 20-mer peptide subcutaneously with imiquimod. The donor cohort comprised cases of new WHO grade 3 or 4 IDH1-mutant, ATRX-lost astrocytoma. These data belong to a study of a mutant IDH1 vaccine in newly diagnosed glioma. Whole-study context: Most patients had radiochemotherapy with temozolomide before enrollment; others had one alone.

The CDR3 extends over 14 amino acids. Trimming left V 3 bases short and J 6 bases short, with 13 bases between. Germline assignment: CDR1 SGDLS and CDR2 YYNGEE. The material was PBMCs, obtained from a glioma patient whose treatment included an IDH1 peptide vaccine. This rearrangement joins TRBV9 to TRBJ2-1; the D is unclear. This receptor was taken from a man aged 50 to 59 with glioma. The CDR3 sequence: CASSDGQNFNEQFF. Here the CDR3 DNA reads TGTGCCAGCAGCGACGGGCAGAACTTCAATGAGCAGTTCTTC.